This TCR beta chain comes out of a study of blood T cell repertoires in COVID-19. The repertoire was sequenced with immunoSEQ multiplex PCR; TCRdb's copy has only in-frame clones and lacks some. The table has tens of thousands of clones, roughly four fifths seen once; the top ten hold approximately 1.2%. The CDR3 is 14 amino acids. Germline-derived CDR1 and CDR2 are SGHAT and FQNNGV. Trimming took off 3 bases at V and 4 bases at J, with 10 bases between the two ends. Sequenced: peripheral blood. This chain joins TRBV11-2 and TRBJ1-5; maybe TRBD1 (6 bases). The clonotype comes from an elderly woman with acute or convalescent COVID-19. CDR3 nucleotides: TGTGCCAGCAGCTTTGCTCAGGGGAATCAGCCCCAGCATTTT. This translates into CASSFAQGNQPQHF.